This TCR beta chain was documented in a study of coeliac disease. Overall study context: The study queried TRBV7-2 bias without high-resolution HLA data. Study-wide results and caveats: The authors considered this approach unsuitable for unbiased detection of gliadin-specific T cells. In active celiac disease, intraepithelial and lamina propria TRB and TRG repertoires were less clonal than controls.

TCRdb's copy holds only in-frame clones and misses some; the assay was immunoSEQ multiplex PCR. The sample consists of around 6,500 clones, approximately 66% of them appearing once. Sequencing used one aliquot of 500,000 to 550,000 cells per fraction. In the case of this clone: Its specificity is not known.

The CDR3 totals 15 residues. The germline V gene encodes CDR1 SGHNT and CDR2 YYREEE (reference sequence). With 9 bases removed from V and 4 bases from J, the gap between germline ends came to 20 bases. Sequencing was done on a sample of lamina propria lymphocytes from the gut. This TCR derives from a man aged 50-59 years with active celiac disease. This chain links TRBV5-4 with TRBJ2-1, with D maybe TRBD2 (6 bases). The CDR3 reads CATHGLTSTYNEQFF. DNA for the CDR3: TGTGCCACCCATGGACTAACCTCAACTTACAATGAGCAGTTCTTC.